This TCR beta chain derives from a study of CXCR3-negative and CXCR3-positive naive CD8 T cells. Each TRB cDNA library was prepared by 5' RACE (with UMI labels). No DNA is given; TCRdb re-called the 5' RACE reads and lists each CDR3 protein once. The sample data list approximately 52,000 distinct CDR3 sequences. Germline V lookup: CDR1 DFQATT, CDR2 SNEGSKA (reference sequence). The CDR3 runs 17 residues. Input material: memory CD8+ T cells from blood. The chain couples TRBV20-1 to TRBJ2-7; the TRBD1 assignment by TCRdb is unverifiable without DNA. This TCR was sampled from a human donor in good health. Some clones in this sample may be carry-over from other donors' samples. CDR3: CSARDWGPGPASYEQYF.